Following are 10 T cell receptor beta chains from one sample sequenced in a study of human T cells and chemical hapten exposure. Time point: pre-sensitization, week 0. Treatment indicated: therapeutic diphenylcyclopropenone sensitization with weekly scalp DPC. TCRdb re-derived calls from the RACE reads in MiXCR, one entry per CDR3 protein. The table includes approximately 79,000 distinct CDR3 sequences, 8.5% detected once. The starting material was whole blood, obtained in connection with sensitization to the hapten diphenylcyclopropenone (DPC). The receptors originated from a man aged 40-55 years with alopecia areata. Some clones in this sample may be carry-over from other donors' samples.

This clonotype occurred many times. The chain has TRBV20-1 and TRBJ1-3, with D unresolved. Trimming stripped 7 bases from V and 0 bases from J, with 13 bases between. Germline CDR1 and CDR2: DFQATT and SNEGSKA (reference sequence). The CDR3 has 14 amino acids. The CDR3 sequence is CSVLPSHSGNTIYF. The CDR3 region has the DNA TGCAGTGTGTTGCCGTCGCACTCTGGAAACACCATATATTTT.

Only a few counts were recorded for this clonotype. The chain carries TRBV7-2 and TRBJ2-3, with D possibly being TRBD2 (6 bases). Germline CDR1 is SGHTA and CDR2 is FQGNSA. The V gene lost 4 bases and the J gene lost 6 bases, with 14 bases spanning the gap. CDR3 length: 14 amino acids. The CDR3 sequence is CASSSGLSGDTQYF. CDR3 in DNA: TGTGCCAGCAGCTCGGGACTTTCTGGCGATACGCAGTATTTT.

The chain recombines TRBV28 with TRBJ2-7, with D tentatively TRBD2 (5 bases). V lost 3 bases to trimming and J lost 6 bases, with 18 bases between them. CDR3 size: 15 residues. The germline V gene encodes CDR1 MDHEN and CDR2 SYDVKM. CDR3 protein: CASSFRVAVRGEQYF. The CDR3 DNA reads as TGTGCCAGCAGTTTTAGGGTCGCGGTCCGGGGCGAGCAGTACTTC. The full variable domain, its missing parts supplied by reference TRBV28 and TRBJ2-7, is DVKVTQSSRYLVKRTGEKVFLECVQDMDHENMFWYRQDPGLGLRLIYFSYDVKMKEKGDIPEGYSVSREKKERFSLILESASTNQTSMYLCASSFRVAVRGEQYFGPGTRLTVT.

The V and J genes are TRBV13 and TRBJ1-6; 8 nucleotides match TRBD1. V dropped 4 bases and J dropped 9; count of bases not matched to a gene: 8. CDR1 and CDR2 (germline): PRHDT, FYEKMQ (reference sequence). This CDR3 has 15 amino acids. DNA for the CDR3: TGTGCCAGCAGCTCGACCAGGGGGCAGGGTTCACCCCTCCACTTT. Its translation is CASSSTRGQGSPLHF.

The rearrangement links TRBV4-2 to TRBJ2-5; 8 bases align to TRBD1. The CDR3 spans 16 residues. Germline assignment: CDR1 LGHNA and CDR2 YNFKEQ. With V trimmed by 7 bases and J by 2 bases, 12 bases remained unmatched. The CDR3 DNA sequence: TGTGCCAGCACTCGGACAGGGAATACCTTACAAGAGACCCAGTACTTC. Its protein is CASTRTGNTLQETQYF.

Many counts were recorded for this clonotype. The rearrangement uses TRBV27 and TRBJ2-1, with 8 bases that match TRBD2. The germline gives CDR1 MNHEY, CDR2 SMNVEV (reference sequence). The trim removed 3 bases at V and 3 bases at J, leaving 19 bases unmatched. The CDR3 length is 20 residues. Written as DNA, the CDR3 is TGTGCCAGCAGTTTGTTTCGTCTAGCGGGCCCAGGGAAGGGCTACAATGAGCAGTTCTTC. Encoded protein: CASSLFRLAGPGKGYNEQFF.

This chain joins TRBV7-9 and TRBJ2-7; 8 bases line up with TRBD1. Germline-derived CDR1 and CDR2 are SEHNR and FQNEAQ (reference sequence). J was trimmed by 2 bases and V by 7 bases; bases with no gene match: 7. The CDR3 length is 14 residues. CDR3: CASTETGGTYEQYF. CDR3 nucleotide sequence: TGTGCCAGCACCGAAACAGGGGGGACCTACGAGCAGTACTTC. Full variable domain (rest looked up from reference TRBV7-9 and TRBJ2-7): DTGVSQNPRHKITKRGQNVTFRCDPISEHNRLYWYRQTLGQGPEFLTYFQNEAQLEKSRLLSDRFSAERPKGSFSTLEIQRTEQGDSAMYLCASTETGGTYEQYFGPGTRLTVT.

The chain carries TRBV20-1 and TRBJ2-7; TRBD2 matches 8 bases. The CDR3 runs 16 residues. CDR1 is DFQATT and CDR2 is SNEGSKA in the germline V gene (reference sequence). The junction had 20 bases not matched to a gene; V was cut back by 5 bases and J by 8 bases. Here the CDR3 reads CSAPKPSGRLSVKQYF. CDR3 in DNA: TGCAGTGCTCCGAAACCTAGCGGGCGACTCTCAGTCAAGCAGTACTTC.

This clonotype was picked up a small number of times. V and J are TRBV14 and TRBJ2-3, with 10 bases lining up with TRBD2. Germline V gene lookup returns CDR1 SGHDN and CDR2 FVKESK. V was clipped by 8 bases and J by 4 bases; unmatched bases: 9. This CDR3 contains 15 residues. The CDR3 DNA is TGTGCCAGCGGAGCGGGAGGGCCCCTAGCAGATACGCAGTATTTT. This translates into CASGAGGPLADTQYF.

About this clonotype itself: This may come from a read error, since a much larger clone is one base off. The chain uses TRBV24-1 and TRBJ2-3; 9 bases are a match to TRBD2. Looked up from germline, CDR1 is KGHDR and CDR2 is SFDVKD. This CDR3 region has 16 residues. The ends lost 4 bases at V and 8 bases at J; junction bases unmatched: 12. The CDR3 bases are TGTGCCACCAGTGAGAGGACTAGCGACAGACTCCCTACGCAGTATTTT. Its protein product is CATSERTSDRLPTQYF.